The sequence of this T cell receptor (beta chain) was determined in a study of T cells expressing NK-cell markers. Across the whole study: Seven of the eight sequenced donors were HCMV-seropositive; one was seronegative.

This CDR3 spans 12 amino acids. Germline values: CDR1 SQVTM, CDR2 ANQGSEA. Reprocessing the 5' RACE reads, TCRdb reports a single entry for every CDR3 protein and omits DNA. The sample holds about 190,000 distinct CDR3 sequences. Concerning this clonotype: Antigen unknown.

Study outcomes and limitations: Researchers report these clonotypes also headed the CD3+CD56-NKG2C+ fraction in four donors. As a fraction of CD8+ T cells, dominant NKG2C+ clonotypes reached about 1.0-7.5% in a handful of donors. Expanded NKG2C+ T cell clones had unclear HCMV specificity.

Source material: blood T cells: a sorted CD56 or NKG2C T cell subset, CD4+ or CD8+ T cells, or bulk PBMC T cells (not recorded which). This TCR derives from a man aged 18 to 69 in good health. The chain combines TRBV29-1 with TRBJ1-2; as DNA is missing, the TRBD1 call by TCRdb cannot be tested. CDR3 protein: CSVGTAAYGYTF.